One sample yielded the 26 T cell receptor beta chains listed below, sequenced in a study of blood T cell repertoires in COVID-19. Sequenced by immunoSEQ multiplex PCR; TCRdb stores in-frame clones only, minus some. The sample lists roughly 100,000 clones; 88% were seen once. Sequencing was carried out using peripheral blood. These receptor sequences come from an older woman with acute or convalescent COVID-19.

The genes are TRBV29-1 and TRBJ1-1, with D maybe TRBD1 (6 bases). CDR1 and CDR2 from the germline V gene are SQVTM and ANQGSEA. V shed 3 bases and J shed 7 bases, with 15 bases lying between them. The CDR3 spans 13 residues. The CDR3 loop is CSVDKQGRLEAFF. The CDR3 nucleotides read TGCAGCGTTGATAAACAGGGCCGTCTTGAAGCTTTCTTT. Full variable domain (outside the CDR3, taken from reference TRBV29-1 and TRBJ1-1): SAVISQKPSRDICQRGTSLTIQCQVDSQVTMMFWYRQQPGQSLTLIATANQGSEATYESGFVIDKFPISRPNLTFSTLTVSNMSPEDSSIYLCSVDKQGRLEAFFGQGTRLTVV.

V usage is TRBV6-5 and J usage is TRBJ1-6; 7 nucleotides match TRBD1. The CDR3 is 15 residues long. The J segment lost 5 bases and the V segment lost 6 bases, leaving 7 bases of the junction unmatched. Germline loops: CDR1 MNHEY, CDR2 SVGAGI. In DNA, the CDR3 is TGTGCCAGCAGCTTGAGACAGGGTGATAATTCACCCCTCCACTTT. The encoded protein is CASSLRQGDNSPLHF.

The chain couples TRBV6-5 to TRBJ1-4; TRBD1 might be the D (5 bases). The V gene lost 4 bases and the J gene lost 5 bases, with 14 bases spanning the gap. The CDR3 spans 15 residues. Germline CDR1 and CDR2: MNHEY and SVGAGI. Here the CDR3 DNA reads TGTGCCAGCAGTTGGGTAAGGGGAGGAAATGAAAAACTGTTTTTT. Its translation: CASSWVRGGNEKLFF.

The J gene is TRBJ2-1, the V gene TRBV27, with TRBD2 matching 9 bases. CDR3 size: 15 residues. Unmatched junction bases numbered 9, after V lost 2 bases and J lost 10 bases. CDR1 MNHEY and CDR2 SMNVEV come from the germline V gene (reference sequence). CDR3 region: CASSLIAGGPGEQFF. CDR3 nucleotides: TGTGCCAGCAGTTTAATCGCGGGAGGGCCGGGAGAGCAGTTCTTC.

The chain carries TRBV6-2 or TRBV6-3 and TRBJ1-5; D gene ambiguous. The germline V gene encodes CDR1 MNHEY and CDR2 SVGEGT. Trimming stripped 2 bases from V and 3 bases from J, with 23 bases between. The CDR3 covers 19 residues. CDR3 region: CASSYVGDLSGWANQPQHF. DNA of the CDR3: TGTGCCAGCAGTTACGTGGGCGACCTTTCAGGTTGGGCCAATCAGCCCCAGCATTTT.

The chain recombines TRBV6-8 with TRBJ1-4; D is unresolved. With 9 bases removed from V and 8 bases from J, the gap between germline ends came to 16 bases. The CDR3 covers 13 residues. Germline assignment: CDR1 MNHGY and CDR2 SAAAGT. CDR3 amino acids: CARSLSHFEKLFF. The CDR3 nucleotides are TGTGCCAGGTCGTTAAGCCACTTCGAAAAACTGTTTTTT.

This chain joins TRBV6-5 and TRBJ2-6, with TRBD1 matching over 7 bases. Germline lookup yields CDR1 MNHEY and CDR2 SVGAGI. V was clipped by 4 bases and J by 3 bases; unmatched bases: 6. This CDR3 comprises 16 residues. CDR3 residues: CASSSTGVGGANVLTF. As DNA, the CDR3 is TGTGCCAGCAGTTCAACAGGGGTCGGTGGGGCCAACGTCCTGACTTTC.

The CDR3 loop is CASSLTVIDQKSYNEQFF. CDR3 sequence (DNA): TGTGCCAGCAGTCTGACTGTGATCGACCAGAAGTCCTACAATGAGCAGTTCTTC. The V and J genes are TRBV28 and TRBJ2-1; D not certain. The length of the CDR3 is 18 residues. Trimming took off 5 bases at V and 1 base at J, with 21 bases between the two ends. The germline V gene encodes CDR1 MDHEN and CDR2 SYDVKM. Drawing the rest from reference TRBV28 and TRBJ2-1, the complete variable domain is DVKVTQSSRYLVKRTGEKVFLECVQDMDHENMFWYRQDPGLGLRLIYFSYDVKMKEKGDIPEGYSVSREKKERFSLILESASTNQTSMYLCASSLTVIDQKSYNEQFFGPGTRLTVL.

The rearrangement uses TRBV2 and TRBJ2-2; D not resolved. V lost 7 bases, J lost 6 bases, and 9 bases lay in between. Germline V gene lookup returns CDR1 SNHLY and CDR2 FYNNEI. The CDR3 has 12 amino acids. The CDR3 DNA sequence: TGTGCCAGCACCGTTTTCTCCGGGGAGCTGTTTTTT. Its translation: CASTVFSGELFF. Full variable domain (rest looked up from reference TRBV2 and TRBJ2-2): EPEVTQTPSHQVTQMGQEVILRCVPISNHLYFYWYRQILGQKVEFLVSFYNNEISEKSEIFDDQFSVERPDGSNFTLKIRSTKLEDSAMYFCASTVFSGELFFGEGSRLTVL.

J is TRBJ2-2 and V is TRBV30; D is ambiguous. Germline V gene lookup returns CDR1 GTSNPN and CDR2 SVGIG (reference sequence). This CDR3 has 13 residues. V was clipped by 3 bases and J by 4 bases, with 9 bases between them. CDR3 protein: CAWSEQSTGELFF. For the CDR3, the DNA is TGTGCCTGGAGCGAACAGAGCACCGGGGAGCTGTTTTTT. Full variable domain (outside the CDR3, taken from reference TRBV30 and TRBJ2-2): SQTIHQWPATLVQPVGSPLSLECTVEGTSNPNLYWYRQAAGRGLQLLFYSVGIGQISSEVPQNLSASRPQDRQFILSSKKLLLSDSGFYLCAWSEQSTGELFFGEGSRLTVL.

V is TRBV18 and J is TRBJ2-3; maybe TRBD1 (6 bases). Germline V gene lookup returns CDR1 KGHSH and CDR2 LQKENI. The ends were cut back, 4 bases at V and 1 base at J, with 9 bases in the middle. CDR3 length equals 14 residues. CDR3: CASSRYRGTDTQYF. The CDR3 DNA reads TGTGCCAGCTCACGCTACAGGGGCACAGATACGCAGTATTTT. The complete variable domain, with remaining parts taken from reference TRBV18 and TRBJ2-3, reads NAGVMQNPRHLVRRRGQEARLRCSPMKGHSHVYWYRQLPEEGLKFMVYLQKENIIDESGMPKERFSAEFPKEGPSILRIQQVVRGDSAAYFCASSRYRGTDTQYFGPGTRLTVL.

Here the CDR3 DNA reads TGTGCCAGCAGTGAAATGCCAGGGGGGATGAACACTGAAGCTTTCTTT. Residues: CASSEMPGGMNTEAFF. The chain employs TRBV6-1 and TRBJ1-1; 7 bases fit TRBD1. Germline V gene sequence: CDR1 MNHNS, CDR2 SASEGT. The CDR3 has 16 residues. Unmatched junction bases numbered 6, after V lost 2 bases and J lost 0 bases.

This clone was recorded once. This sequence joins TRBV5-1 and TRBJ1-1, with 8 nucleotides matching TRBD1. The CDR3 is made up of 16 amino acids. After removal of 0 bases from V and 1 base from J, the junction contained 5 bases not matched to a gene. Germline V gives CDR1 SGHRS, CDR2 YFSETQ. Here the CDR3 reads CASSLGAGGRNTEAFF. CDR3 in DNA: TGCGCCAGCAGCTTGGGGGCAGGGGGCAGGAACACTGAAGCTTTCTTT.

The chain recombines TRBV7-9 with TRBJ1-6; D uncertain. The CDR3 covers 13 residues. CDR1 and CDR2 (germline): SEHNR, FQNEAQ (reference sequence). Trimming left V 3 bases short and J 6 bases short, with 6 bases between. DNA for the CDR3: TGTGCCAGCAGCTTGTCCGGTAATTCACCCCTCCACTTT. Residues: CASSLSGNSPLHF.

The V and J genes are TRBV27 and TRBJ1-5; 10 nucleotides match TRBD1. Germline trimming cut 5 bases from V and 1 base from J; bases unmatched to any gene: 14. Per the germline V gene, CDR1 is MNHEY and CDR2 is SMNVEV (reference sequence). The CDR3 consists of 19 residues. CDR3 region: CASSQLWTGGGFSNQPQHF. The DNA for the CDR3 is TGTGCCAGCAGTCAACTCTGGACAGGGGGAGGTTTCAGCAATCAGCCCCAGCATTTT.

The rearrangement links TRBV14 to TRBJ2-1; tentative D call: TRBD2 (6 bases). Germline V gene sequence: CDR1 SGHDN, CDR2 FVKESK. With 4 bases removed from V and 7 bases from J, the gap between germline ends came to 14 bases. This CDR3 spans 14 amino acids. DNA of the CDR3: TGTGCCAGCAGCCCTCGGGGGTCTGGTAATGAGCAGTTCTTC. Amino acids: CASSPRGSGNEQFF.

This clone was counted between two and nine times. The CDR3 region has the DNA TGTGCCATTTCGGGGAGAAGTTTAAATTCACCCCTCCACTTT. It encodes CAISGRSLNSPLHF. The chain combines TRBV6-5 with TRBJ1-6, with D unclear. Trimming shortened V by 10 bases and J by 7 bases, and 17 bases separated the two germline ends. The CDR3 consists of 14 residues. Germline CDR1 and CDR2: MNHEY and SVGAGI.

V gene TRBV25-1 combines with J gene TRBJ2-4, with TRBD1 identical over 8 bases. Germline V gene lookup returns CDR1 MGHDK and CDR2 SYGVNS. J was trimmed by 8 bases and V by 5 bases; bases with no gene match: 5. The CDR3 has 13 residues. For the CDR3, the DNA is TGTGCCAGCAGTCGACAGGGGTCGGACATTCAGTACTTC. Translation gives CASSRQGSDIQYF.

V and J are TRBV24-1 and TRBJ2-2, with D maybe TRBD2 (5 bases). Germline lookup yields CDR1 KGHDR and CDR2 SFDVKD. The CDR3 is made up of 15 amino acids. The V and J ends lost 9 bases and 3 bases respectively, with 16 bases between them. The CDR3 DNA reads TGTGCCACCCGGAGCGAGGGTCGGCACACCGGGGAGCTGTTTTTT. Its protein is CATRSEGRHTGELFF.

This rearrangement joins TRBV27 to TRBJ2-7, with 8 bases fitting TRBD1. This CDR3 comprises 15 residues. V lost 4 bases, J lost 11 bases, and 16 bases stayed unmatched. CDR1 MNHEY and CDR2 SMNVEV come from the germline V gene (reference sequence). The CDR3 region is CASSSPGTGPKWEYF. The CDR3 nucleotides read TGTGCCAGCAGTTCCCCCGGGACAGGCCCCAAATGGGAGTACTTC.

This clone occurred once. The rearrangement joins TRBV14 to TRBJ2-5; D possibly corresponds to TRBD1 (5 bases). Trimming stripped 6 bases from V and 4 bases from J, with 12 bases between. From germline, CDR1 is SGHDN and CDR2 FVKESK. The CDR3 runs to 13 residues. CDR3 protein: CASSQGFGETQYF. Written as DNA, the CDR3 is TGTGCCAGCAGTCAGGGTTTCGGAGAGACCCAGTACTTC.

The chain has TRBV24-1 and TRBJ2-2; D is possibly TRBD2 (5 bases). V was trimmed by 1 base and J by 4 bases, leaving 15 bases between them. The CDR3 covers 17 residues. Germline CDR1 and CDR2: KGHDR and SFDVKD. CDR3 DNA: TGTGCCACCAGTGATTTTGCCGGGCGGACTGGCACCGGGGAGCTGTTTTTT. It encodes CATSDFAGRTGTGELFF.

This clone occurred once. The chain links TRBV12-3 or TRBV12-4 to TRBJ2-7; D is unclear. V was pared by 6 bases and J by 6 bases, with 15 bases between. This CDR3 region has 13 residues. CDR3 sequence: CASSVEELLEQYF. CDR3 coding DNA: TGTGCCAGCAGCGTCGAGGAGTTGCTCGAGCAGTACTTC.

Many counts were recorded for this clone. The chain employs TRBV3-1 (or the pseudogene TRBV3-2) and TRBJ2-7; no firm D call. V lost 2 bases and J lost 1, with 12 bases in between. Germline V gene sequence: CDR1 LGHDT, CDR2 YNNKEL (reference sequence). The length of the CDR3 is 15 residues. The CDR3, as DNA: TGTGCCAGCAGCCAATCCATTAGCACTTCCTACGAGCAGTACTTC. Its translation: CASSQSISTSYEQYF.

In DNA, the CDR3 is TGCGCCAGCAGTGAGCCTCCTGGGGGGTCCTACGAGCAGTACTTC. This encodes CASSEPPGGSYEQYF. The rearrangement links TRBV10-1 to TRBJ2-7; a weak D match, TRBD2 (6 bases). The germline CDR1 and CDR2 sequences are WNHNN and SYGVQD (reference sequence). The CDR3 extends over 15 amino acids. V gave up 2 bases and J gave up 1 base, with 12 bases separating them.

The chain uses TRBV5-8 and TRBJ2-7, with D possibly TRBD1 on 6 matching bases. Germline V gene sequence: CDR1 SGHTS, CDR2 YDEGEE. The CDR3 totals 12 residues. The V end lost 1 base, the J end lost 5 bases, and 7 bases lay between the germline ends. CDR3 DNA sequence: TGTGCCAGCAGCTTGAACAGGGACGAGCAGTACTTC. It yields the protein CASSLNRDEQYF.